The clone carrying this T cell receptor (beta chain) has at least ten counts. Researchers amplified the TCR beta CDR3 regions from RNA transcripts. An initial round of RT-PCR targeting the TCR CDR3 relied on the HTBI primer set. TCRdb ran MiXCR on the multiplex PCR reads and lists one entry per CDR3 protein. The sample has around 450,000 distinct CDR3 sequences, around 15% seen once. The data derive from a study of T cells in Graves' hyperthyroidism and ophthalmopathy. V lost 2 bases and J 5 bases, leaving 10 bases between the germline ends. This CDR3 has 13 amino acids. Germline values: CDR1 MNHEY, CDR2 SVGEGT. An absence of ophthalmopathy progression within 18 months meant stable Graves' hyperthyroidism.

This sequence was found in a woman aged 18-29 years with Graves' hyperthyroidism. The sequencing input was blood. The chain employs TRBV6-2 or TRBV6-3 and TRBJ2-7; maybe TRBD1 (6 bases). Here the CDR3 DNA reads TGTGCCAGCAGTTACGGGGGCCTGAACGAGCAGTACTTC. This codes for CASSYGGLNEQYF.